These 22 T cell receptor beta chains came from one sample sequenced in a study of CD8+ T cells in alopecia areata. RNA extraction was followed by reverse transcription into cDNA, which acted as the sequencing template. Produced via immunoSEQ multiplex PCR; TCRdb's table is partial and in-frame only. The table records roughly 190,000 clones, 55% to 70% of them present only once. The treatment: oral pan-JAK inhibitor, 5-10 mg twice daily. This specimen consisted of CD4+ T cells sorted from blood, obtained at week 4, from a patient treated with tofacitinib. These receptors all come from a human donor with alopecia areata.

The V gene is TRBV29-1, the J gene TRBJ2-7; no firm D call. Per germline, CDR1 SQVTM and CDR2 ANQGSEA. The CDR3 consists of 12 residues. Deletions cut 4 bases from V and 5 bases from J, with 12 bases between. CDR3 nucleotide sequence: TGCAGCGTTGGGGGATCATGGGACGAGCAGTACTTC. Translation gives CSVGGSWDEQYF.

The gene calls are TRBV30 and TRBJ1-4; D uncertain. Trimming pared 3 bases from V and 8 bases from J, leaving 10 bases between. The CDR3 spans 12 residues. The germline V gene encodes CDR1 GTSNPN and CDR2 SVGIG (reference sequence). The CDR3 loop is CAWRGSSEKLFF. CDR3 sequence (DNA): TGTGCCTGGAGGGGTTCCTCCGAAAAACTGTTTTTT.

The chain carries TRBV7-2 and TRBJ2-3; D unresolved. The CDR3 runs 15 residues. V lost 0 bases and J lost 3, with 10 bases in between. Germline V gives CDR1 SGHTA, CDR2 FQGNSA. The CDR3 DNA is TGTGCCAGCAGCTTAGCATCCACCGGGACAGATACGCAGTATTTT. Translated: CASSLASTGTDTQYF. Looking up the rest from reference TRBV7-2 and TRBJ2-3 gives the full variable domain: GAGVSQSPSNKVTEKGKDVELRCDPISGHTALYWYRQSLGQGLEFLIYFQGNSAPDKSGLPSDRFSAERTGGSVSTLTIQRTQQEDSAVYLCASSLASTGTDTQYFGPGTRLTVL.

This sequence joins TRBV15 and TRBJ1-2; D ambiguous. The germline V gene has CDR1 LNHNV and CDR2 YYDKDF (reference sequence). Trimming pared 0 bases from V and 11 bases from J, leaving 7 bases between. This CDR3 has 11 residues. CDR3 residues: CATSRDGYYTF. The CDR3 coding sequence is TGTGCCACCAGCAGAGATGGTTATTACACCTTC.

For the CDR3, the DNA is TGTGCCAGCAGCCTGACAGGGACTGGGGCCAACGTCCTGACTTTC. As protein: CASSLTGTGANVLTF. V is TRBV7-2 and J is TRBJ2-6; 7 bases are shared with TRBD1. The CDR3 has 15 residues. V shed 5 bases and J 2 bases; nucleotides not matched to a gene: 3. CDR1 SGHTA and CDR2 FQGNSA come from the germline V gene. Drawing the rest from reference TRBV7-2 and TRBJ2-6, the complete variable domain is GAGVSQSPSNKVTEKGKDVELRCDPISGHTALYWYRQSLGQGLEFLIYFQGNSAPDKSGLPSDRFSAERTGGSVSTLTIQRTQQEDSAVYLCASSLTGTGANVLTFGAGSRLTVL.

This clone was seen a handful of times. This chain links TRBV11-2 with TRBJ2-1; D gene uncertain. Germline loops: CDR1 SGHAT, CDR2 FQNNGV. The CDR3 extends over 18 amino acids. Trimming removed 5 bases at V and 0 bases at J, with 20 bases between. The CDR3 spells CASSAKTLLEDSYNEQFF. The DNA for the CDR3 is TGTGCCAGCAGCGCAAAGACTCTTCTAGAGGACTCCTACAATGAGCAGTTCTTC. Filled out from reference TRBV11-2 and TRBJ2-1, the complete variable domain reads EAGVAQSPRYKIIEKRQSVAFWCNPISGHATLYWYQQILGQGPKLLIQFQNNGVVDDSQLPKDRFSAERLKGVDSTLKIQPAKLEDSAVYLCASSAKTLLEDSYNEQFFGPGTRLTVL.

CDR3 sequence: CASSQTGTGNYEQYF. The DNA of the CDR3 is TGTGCCAGCAGTCAAACCGGGACAGGGAATTACGAGCAGTACTTC. This chain joins TRBV25-1 and TRBJ2-7; 9 positions agree with TRBD1. This CDR3 contains 15 residues. V lost 5 bases and J lost 4; bases outside the gene matches: 9. Germline CDR1 and CDR2: MGHDK and SYGVNS.

This clone has only a few counts. The chain combines TRBV30 with TRBJ1-3, with D possibly matching TRBD1 (5 bases). V lost 5 bases and J lost 1, with 6 bases in between. CDR3 length: 12 amino acids. The germline CDR1 and CDR2 sequences are GTSNPN and SVGIG (reference sequence). This CDR3 reads CAWGQSGNTIYF. CDR3 DNA: TGTGCCTGGGGACAATCTGGAAACACCATATATTTT.

Comment on this clone: The sample carries other DNA sequences with the same CDR3. The gene calls are TRBV20-1 and TRBJ2-5; D is undetermined. This CDR3 region has 10 residues. The ends were cut back, 1 base at V and 5 bases at J, with 2 bases in the middle. CDR1 is DFQATT and CDR2 is SNEGSKA in the germline V gene (reference sequence). The CDR3 DNA follows: TGCAGTGCTAGAGGGGAGACCCAGTACTTC. It translates to CSARGETQYF.

This clone has only a few counts. The CDR3 nucleotides read TGCGCCAGCAGCTTGGAGGCTAGCGTAGGACTCAATGAGCAGTTCTTC. Translated, it gives CASSLEASVGLNEQFF. This chain joins TRBV5-1 and TRBJ2-1, with D tentatively TRBD2 (6 bases). Trimming left V 0 bases short and J 6 bases short, with 16 bases between. This CDR3 contains 16 residues. Germline V gene sequence: CDR1 SGHRS, CDR2 YFSETQ.

The gene calls are TRBV29-1 and TRBJ2-5; no clear D gene. CDR1 is SQVTM and CDR2 is ANQGSEA in the germline V gene. CDR3 length equals 12 residues. The V and J ends lost 3 bases and 2 bases respectively, with 7 bases between them. The CDR3, as DNA: TGCAGCGTTGACAGGTTACAAGAGACCCAGTACTTC. Residues: CSVDRLQETQYF.

The J gene is TRBJ2-7, the V gene TRBV30; no reliable D call. Germline V lookup: CDR1 GTSNPN, CDR2 SVGIG (reference sequence). The CDR3 extends over 12 amino acids. V gave up 5 bases and J gave up 6 bases, with 14 bases separating them. The chain's CDR3 is CAWAKAFGEQYF. CDR3 bases: TGTGCCTGGGCCAAGGCTTTCGGCGAGCAGTACTTC.

The V call is TRBV2, the J call TRBJ1-5, with a tentative D call TRBD1 (6 bases). This CDR3 spans 13 amino acids. Germline V gene lookup returns CDR1 SNHLY and CDR2 FYNNEI. V lost 5 bases to trimming and J lost 6 bases, with 11 bases between them. The chain's CDR3 is CASSTGRGQPQHF. CDR3 bases: TGTGCCAGCAGTACAGGGAGAGGTCAGCCCCAGCATTTT.

This chain connects TRBV4-3 to TRBJ2-3; possibly TRBD2 for D (6 bases). Germline loops: CDR1 LGHNA, CDR2 YSLEER. The CDR3 has 16 residues. V was cut by 0 bases and J by 3 bases, with 13 bases left in between. Written as DNA, the CDR3 is TGCGCCAGCAGCCAAGATTCGCGGGGATGGACAGATACGCAGTATTTT. This sequence encodes CASSQDSRGWTDTQYF.

V gene TRBV30 combines with J gene TRBJ1-5; D remains unclear. The germline V and J ends were trimmed by 3 bases and 3 bases, with 9 bases remaining between them. The CDR3 extends over 13 amino acids. Germline V lookup: CDR1 GTSNPN, CDR2 SVGIG (reference sequence). The CDR3 nucleotides read TGTGCCTGGAGCGTTAGCACCAATCAGCCCCAGCATTTT. Residues: CAWSVSTNQPQHF.

This clone was seen only a few times. This rearrangement joins TRBV5-1 to TRBJ2-1, with D perhaps given as TRBD1 or TRBD2 (5 bases each). This CDR3 region has 13 residues. Trimming took off 3 bases at V and 10 bases at J, with 14 bases between the two ends. Germline V gene data show CDR1 as SGHRS and CDR2 as YFSETQ. The CDR3 bases are TGCGCCAGCAGCTGGCCCGGGGCCCGGGAGCAGTTCTTC. Translated: CASSWPGAREQFF.

The J gene is TRBJ1-5, the V gene TRBV29-1, with a tentative D call TRBD1 (6 bases). Germline V CDR1 and CDR2: SQVTM, ANQGSEA. V was clipped by 4 bases and J by 7 bases, with 11 bases between them. The CDR3 runs to 12 residues. CDR3 coding DNA: TGCAGCGTTGCAGGGGTCGAGCAGCCCCAGCATTTT. It specifies CSVAGVEQPQHF.

The chain links TRBV27 to TRBJ2-3; D is perhaps TRBD1 (6 bases). The germline V gene has CDR1 MNHEY and CDR2 SMNVEV (reference sequence). The CDR3 sequence is 15 residues long. The germline V and J ends were trimmed by 0 bases and 6 bases, with 13 bases remaining between them. The CDR3 spells CASSLSLSGVDTQYF. The CDR3 DNA follows: TGTGCCAGCAGTTTATCATTATCAGGGGTGGATACGCAGTATTTT.

As for this clone: Other nucleotide sequences in the sample specify the same CDR3. The genes are TRBV4-3 and TRBJ1-1; D not resolved. The V end lost 1 base, the J end lost 1 base, and 7 bases lay between the germline ends. Looked up from germline, CDR1 is LGHNA and CDR2 is YSLEER. The CDR3 is 14 amino acids. The DNA for the CDR3 is TGCGCCAGCAGCCAAGCCGCCAGGAACACTGAAGCTTTCTTT. Protein product: CASSQAARNTEAFF.

The chain links TRBV28 to TRBJ2-1; 9 nucleotides match TRBD2. The germline V gene encodes CDR1 MDHEN and CDR2 SYDVKM. The CDR3 loop spans 16 amino acids. J gave up 0 bases and V 6 bases, and 6 bases lay outside the gene matches. The CDR3, as DNA: TGTGCCAGCAGCCACATAGCGGGAGTCTCCTACAATGAGCAGTTCTTC. This translates into CASSHIAGVSYNEQFF.

V usage is TRBV25-1 and J usage is TRBJ2-1, with 10 bases aligning to TRBD2. Losses at the gene ends were 4 bases for V and 0 bases for J; bases not matched to a gene: 6. This CDR3 region has 17 residues. The germline V gene encodes CDR1 MGHDK and CDR2 SYGVNS. The CDR3 is CASSAIQRGGSYNEQFF. In DNA, the CDR3 is TGTGCCAGCAGTGCCATCCAGCGGGGGGGCTCCTACAATGAGCAGTTCTTC. Full variable domain (outside the CDR3, taken from reference TRBV25-1 and TRBJ2-1): EADIYQTPRYLVIGTGKKITLECSQTMGHDKMYWYQQDPGMELHLIHYSYGVNSTEKGDLSSESTVSRIRTEHFPLTLESARPSHTSQYLCASSAIQRGGSYNEQFFGPGTRLTVL.

The sample holds a few counts of this clone. The CDR3 bases are TGCGCCAGCAGCCAAGGTAGGACTAGCGGTTACAATGAGCAGTTCTTC. Residues: CASSQGRTSGYNEQFF. The chain recombines TRBV4-1 with TRBJ2-1, with 10 positions matching TRBD2. The V gene's germline CDR1 is MGHRA and CDR2 YSYEKL. There are 16 residues in the CDR3. The V segment lost 1 base and the J segment 4 bases; nucleotides outside the gene matches: 4.